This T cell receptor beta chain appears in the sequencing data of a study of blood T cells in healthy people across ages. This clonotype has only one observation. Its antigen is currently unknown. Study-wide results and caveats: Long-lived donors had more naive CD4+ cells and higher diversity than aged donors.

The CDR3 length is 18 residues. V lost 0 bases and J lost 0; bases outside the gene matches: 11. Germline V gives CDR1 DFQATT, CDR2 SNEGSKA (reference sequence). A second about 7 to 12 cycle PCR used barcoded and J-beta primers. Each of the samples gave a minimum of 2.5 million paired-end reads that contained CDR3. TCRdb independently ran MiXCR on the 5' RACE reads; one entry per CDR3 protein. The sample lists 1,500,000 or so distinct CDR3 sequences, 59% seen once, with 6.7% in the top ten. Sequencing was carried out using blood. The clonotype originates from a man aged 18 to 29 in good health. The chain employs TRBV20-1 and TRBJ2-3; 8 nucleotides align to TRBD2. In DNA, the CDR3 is TGCAGTGCTAGAGATCAGGAACTAGCGGCCTTTAGCACAGATACGCAGTATTTT. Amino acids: CSARDQELAAFSTDTQYF.